This T cell receptor (beta chain) was recovered during a study of blood T cell repertoires in COVID-19. Overall study context: Acute-phase and convalescent COVID-19 samples originated in the United States, Italy and Spain.

The authors' processing: Estimated nucleated cell counts came from reference gene primer amplification. Clones were read by immunoSEQ multiplex PCR, and TCRdb kept only the in-frame ones, dropping some. That table furnishes V, J and clone size, whereas the DNA furnished D and trimming. Among 35,000 to 45,000 clones listed, roughly nine tenths were seen once. Per the germline V gene, CDR1 is SNHLY and CDR2 is FYNNEI. The CDR3 loop spans 15 amino acids. V gave up 8 bases and J gave up 2 bases; unmatched junction bases: 8. This receptor was taken from a middle-aged man with COVID-19, enrolled during active disease. Sequenced input: peripheral blood. This chain uses TRBV2 with TRBJ1-5; 8 positions agree with TRBD1. This chain's CDR3 is CASGQGAGGNQPQHF. For the CDR3, the DNA is TGTGCCAGCGGCCAGGGGGCGGGTGGCAATCAGCCCCAGCATTTT.